Below are 29 T cell receptor beta chains sequenced from a single sample in a study of neoadjuvant anti-PD-1 for oral cavity cancer. Method: immunoSEQ multiplex PCR; TCRdb's copy keeps in-frame clones and lacks some. The repertoire holds approximately 72,000 clones, around 83% seen once, with roughly 3.4% in the top ten. This material consisted of PBMCs, taken before nivolumab (anti-PD-1) treatment. The receptors were sampled from a person aged 40-85 years with oral cavity squamous cell carcinoma.

This chain links TRBV9 with TRBJ2-2; unclear D gene. Between the trimmed V and J ends, which lost 3 bases and 7 bases, there was a span of 7 bases. This CDR3 spans 12 amino acids. The germline V gene has CDR1 SGDLS and CDR2 YYNGEE. The CDR3 coding sequence is TGTGCCAGCAGCGGGATATTCGGGGAGCTGTTTTTT. It is translated as CASSGIFGELFF.

The chain couples TRBV19 to TRBJ2-6, with unresolved D. The CDR3 runs 15 residues. V was clipped by 5 bases and J by 0 bases, with 8 bases between them. CDR1 is LNHDA and CDR2 is SQIVND in the germline V gene (reference sequence). CDR3 protein: CASSRVYSGANVLTF. The DNA of the CDR3 is TGTGCCAGTAGTCGGGTTTACTCTGGGGCCAACGTCCTGACTTTC.

The rearrangement uses TRBV11-2 and TRBJ2-7, with D maybe TRBD2 (6 bases). V was cut by 5 bases and J by 2 bases, with 19 bases left in between. CDR1 SGHAT and CDR2 FQNNGV come from the germline V gene. This CDR3 region has 16 residues. The CDR3 DNA follows: TGTGCCAGCAGCCAGCTGGAAATGGGAGGCCCCTACGAGCAGTACTTC. Amino acids: CASSQLEMGGPYEQYF.

This chain joins TRBV5-1 and TRBJ2-7; D perhaps matches TRBD1 (6 bases). Trimming pared 0 bases from V and 0 bases from J, leaving 10 bases between. The CDR3 is 15 amino acids. Germline V gene data show CDR1 as SGHRS and CDR2 as YFSETQ. The CDR3 DNA sequence: TGCGCCAGCAGCTTGGATAGGACAGCCTCCTACGAGCAGTACTTC. This translates into CASSLDRTASYEQYF. Full variable domain (rest looked up from reference TRBV5-1 and TRBJ2-7): KAGVTQTPRYLIKTRGQQVTLSCSPISGHRSVSWYQQTPGQGLQFLFEYFSETQRNKGNFPGRFSGRQFSNSRSEMNVSTLELGDSALYLCASSLDRTASYEQYFGPGTRLTVT.

Points on this clone: This same CDR3 is encoded by further DNA sequences in the sample. The genes are TRBV2 and TRBJ1-3, with a weak D call TRBD1 (5 bases). Trimming left V 3 bases short and J 3 bases short, with 15 bases between. Germline assignment: CDR1 SNHLY and CDR2 FYNNEI. This CDR3 region has 16 residues. CDR3 loop: CASSEGQGNSGNTIYF. CDR3 nucleotide sequence: TGTGCCAGCAGTGAGGGGCAGGGAAACAGTGGAAACACCATATATTTT.

The V call is TRBV5-4, the J call TRBJ2-7; 10 bases are a match to TRBD1. V trimming: 4 bases; J trimming: 2 bases; junction bases outside the gene matches: 6. In germline, CDR1 is SGHNT, CDR2 YYREEE (reference sequence). This CDR3 region has 15 residues. In DNA, the CDR3 is TGTGCCAGCAGCCTAAGACAGGGGGCTCCCTACGAGCAGTACTTC. Translating it yields CASSLRQGAPYEQYF.

This chain connects TRBV5-1 to TRBJ2-1; no definite D call. The germline V and J ends were trimmed by 0 bases and 9 bases, with 13 bases remaining between them. This CDR3 spans 14 amino acids. Germline loops: CDR1 SGHRS, CDR2 YFSETQ. CDR3 protein: CASSLVYEGGEQFF. The CDR3 DNA sequence: TGCGCCAGCAGCTTGGTGTATGAAGGCGGTGAGCAGTTCTTC. The whole variable domain, remainder taken from reference TRBV5-1 and TRBJ2-1, is KAGVTQTPRYLIKTRGQQVTLSCSPISGHRSVSWYQQTPGQGLQFLFEYFSETQRNKGNFPGRFSGRQFSNSRSEMNVSTLELGDSALYLCASSLVYEGGEQFFGPGTRLTVL.

The chain employs TRBV2 and TRBJ1-5; TRBD1 might be the D (6 bases). The CDR3 spans 14 residues. V was cut by 9 bases and J by 6 bases, with 18 bases left in between. Germline V gives CDR1 SNHLY, CDR2 FYNNEI. The CDR3 bases are TGTGCCAGTGGTGACAGGTCGGTCGGTCAGCCCCAGCATTTT. This gives the protein CASGDRSVGQPQHF.

Details on this clone: The same CDR3 arises from other DNA sequences in this sample as well. The chain employs TRBV5-1 and TRBJ2-3; D uncertain. The germline gives CDR1 SGHRS, CDR2 YFSETQ. The CDR3 is 14 amino acids. Trimming pared 2 bases from V and 2 bases from J, leaving 9 bases between. Here the CDR3 reads CASSLELSTDTQYF. DNA for the CDR3: TGCGCCAGCAGCTTAGAGCTTTCCACAGATACGCAGTATTTT.

Details on this clone: This specimen includes other DNA sequences encoding the same CDR3. The gene calls are TRBV28 and TRBJ1-5, with a possible D match to TRBD1 (5 bases). This CDR3 is built from 13 residues. Germline V CDR1 and CDR2: MDHEN, SYDVKM. V lost 6 bases and J lost 3, with 9 bases in between. The CDR3: CASSWGDNQPQHF. DNA for the CDR3: TGTGCCAGCAGCTGGGGGGACAATCAGCCCCAGCATTTT.

The rearrangement uses TRBV29-1 and TRBJ1-2; TRBD1 is a possible D gene (5 bases). This CDR3 contains 16 residues. The V end was cut by 2 bases, the J end by 0 bases, with 16 bases between. Germline lookup yields CDR1 SQVTM and CDR2 ANQGSEA. CDR3 nucleotide sequence: TGCAGCGTTGAAAGGCGCGGGACGGTGACTAACTATGGCTACACCTTC. This codes for CSVERRGTVTNYGYTF.

In this sample, this clone turned up a few times. The V gene is TRBV7-9, the J gene TRBJ1-2; D is possibly TRBD1 (5 bases). Germline loops: CDR1 SEHNR, CDR2 FQNEAQ (reference sequence). V shed 5 bases and J shed 6 bases, with 10 bases lying between them. The CDR3 has 12 residues. The CDR3 nucleotides read TGTGCCAGCAGCCGTCCCAGGGATGGCTACACCTTC. Translated, it gives CASSRPRDGYTF.

V is TRBV20-1 and J is TRBJ2-7, with D tentatively TRBD1 (6 bases). Deletions cut 5 bases from V and 3 bases from J, with 8 bases between. Per the germline V gene, CDR1 is DFQATT and CDR2 is SNEGSKA (reference sequence). There are 11 residues in the CDR3. The CDR3 protein is CSALQGYEQYF. CDR3 coding DNA: TGCAGTGCTTTACAGGGCTACGAGCAGTACTTC.

This rearrangement joins TRBV2 to TRBJ2-1, with D uncertain. Germline loops: CDR1 SNHLY, CDR2 FYNNEI. Trimming cost V 7 bases and J 8 bases, with 6 bases left between them. There are 10 residues in the CDR3. DNA for the CDR3: TGTGCCAGCATTCGGCATGAGCAGTTCTTC. This translates into CASIRHEQFF.

The chain joins TRBV5-1 to TRBJ2-7; D call uncertain. This CDR3 comprises 14 residues. The germline V gene has CDR1 SGHRS and CDR2 YFSETQ. V lost 6 bases, J lost 2 bases, and 15 bases lay in between. Here the CDR3 reads CASKTPAVPYEQYF. CDR3 nucleotides: TGCGCCAGCAAAACCCCCGCGGTCCCCTACGAGCAGTACTTC.

The chain employs TRBV10-3 and TRBJ1-1; weak D call: TRBD1 (5 bases). Trimming pared 0 bases from V and 4 bases from J, leaving 9 bases between. The CDR3 runs to 14 residues. The germline gives CDR1 ENHRY, CDR2 SYGVKD. The CDR3 region is CAISESARGTEAFF. The CDR3 bases are TGTGCCATCAGTGAGTCCGCGAGGGGCACTGAAGCTTTCTTT.

The chain links TRBV11-3 to TRBJ2-5; possibly TRBD1 for D (6 bases). Germline V gene lookup returns CDR1 SGHNT and CDR2 YENEEA. Trimming took 1 base from V and 3 from J, leaving 12 bases between them. This CDR3 contains 15 residues. CDR3 in DNA: TGTGCCAGCAGCTTAGGAGGGACACTCAAAGAGACCCAGTACTTC. This sequence encodes CASSLGGTLKETQYF.

This sequence joins TRBV6-4 and TRBJ2-3; D is unresolved. The CDR3 sequence is 14 residues long. Trimming shortened V by 2 bases and J by 1 base, and 7 bases separated the two germline ends. The germline V gene has CDR1 MRHNA and CDR2 SNTAGT. This CDR3 is CASSDGFGTDTQYF. DNA for the CDR3: TGTGCCAGCAGTGACGGTTTCGGCACAGATACGCAGTATTTT.

This clone was found once. The V and J genes are TRBV30 and TRBJ1-3; a possible D gene is TRBD1 (5 bases). This CDR3 region has 16 residues. CDR1 is GTSNPN, CDR2 SVGIG, per germline (reference sequence). V lost 4 bases to trimming and J lost 1 base, with 17 bases between them. The CDR3 DNA reads as TGTGCCTGGACCCTTCCAGGGCGATTATCTGGAAACACCATATATTTT. Encoded protein: CAWTLPGRLSGNTIYF.

This rearrangement joins TRBV2 to TRBJ2-1; D is unresolved. The germline CDR1 and CDR2 sequences are SNHLY and FYNNEI. The CDR3 covers 14 residues. V was shortened by 7 bases and J by 3 bases, with 13 bases between the two germline ends. This CDR3 reads CASTRNPLYNEQFF. The DNA of the CDR3 is TGTGCCAGCACCCGGAACCCCCTCTACAATGAGCAGTTCTTC.

This chain connects TRBV5-1 to TRBJ2-3, with a possible D match to TRBD2 (5 bases). The CDR3 extends over 16 amino acids. Germline V gene lookup returns CDR1 SGHRS and CDR2 YFSETQ. The germline V and J ends were trimmed by 0 bases and 1 base, with 12 bases remaining between them. CDR3: CASSLEPGSGTDTQYF. CDR3 DNA: TGCGCCAGCAGCTTGGAACCAGGTAGCGGCACAGATACGCAGTATTTT.

The gene calls are TRBV9 and TRBJ2-3; 9 nucleotides align to TRBD2. The germline V gene has CDR1 SGDLS and CDR2 YYNGEE. This CDR3 comprises 16 residues. J was trimmed by 4 bases and V by 0 bases; bases with no gene match: 6. Here the CDR3 DNA reads TGTGCCAGCAGCGTAGTCGGAGCGGGGGGCTCAGATACGCAGTATTTT. Encoded protein: CASSVVGAGGSDTQYF.

The V and J genes are TRBV6-1 and TRBJ2-7; possible D gene TRBD1, 6 bases. CDR3 length: 14 amino acids. V was clipped by 2 bases and J by 0 bases, with 8 bases between them. In germline, CDR1 is MNHNS, CDR2 SASEGT. The CDR3 DNA follows: TGTGCCAGCAGTGAAACAGGGAGCTCCTACGAGCAGTACTTC. This codes for CASSETGSSYEQYF.

V gene TRBV7-9 combines with J gene TRBJ2-5; 12 nucleotides agree with TRBD2. The V gene end was trimmed by 5 bases and the J gene end by 4 bases; junction bases not matched to a gene: 5. This CDR3 contains 15 residues. CDR1 is SEHNR, CDR2 FQNEAQ, per germline (reference sequence). This chain's CDR3 is CASSDPTSGGETQYF. The CDR3, as DNA: TGTGCCAGCAGCGACCCGACTAGCGGGGGAGAGACCCAGTACTTC. Drawing the rest from reference TRBV7-9 and TRBJ2-5, the complete variable domain is DTGVSQNPRHKITKRGQNVTFRCDPISEHNRLYWYRQTLGQGPEFLTYFQNEAQLEKSRLLSDRFSAERPKGSFSTLEIQRTEQGDSAMYLCASSDPTSGGETQYFGPGTRLLVL.

V gene TRBV18 combines with J gene TRBJ2-7; TRBD2 might be the D (6 bases). With 0 bases removed from V and 1 base from J, the gap between germline ends came to 10 bases. Germline lookup yields CDR1 KGHSH and CDR2 LQKENI. This CDR3 is 15 amino acids long. CDR3 region: CASSPPRAGSYEQYF. The DNA for the CDR3 is TGTGCCAGCTCACCACCGCGTGCGGGGTCCTACGAGCAGTACTTC.

The gene calls are TRBV27 and TRBJ2-7, with D perhaps matching TRBD2 (6 bases). Trimming removed 6 bases from V and 0 bases from J, with 9 bases in between. The CDR3 contains 13 residues. Germline V gene lookup returns CDR1 MNHEY and CDR2 SMNVEV (reference sequence). The CDR3 DNA is TGTGCCAGCAGCGGAGGGAGCTCCTACGAGCAGTACTTC. Translating it yields CASSGGSSYEQYF.

This rearrangement joins TRBV12-5 to TRBJ2-3; 11 positions match TRBD2. Germline CDR1 is LGHNT and CDR2 is FRNRAP. This CDR3 region has 18 residues. The trim removed 6 bases at V and 3 bases at J, leaving 14 bases unmatched. CDR3 DNA: TGTGCTAGTGGACCCCCCCTCTTAGCGGGGGGGCCGACAGATACGCAGTATTTT. This sequence encodes CASGPPLLAGGPTDTQYF.

The chain recombines TRBV5-4 with TRBJ2-6; the D is unclear. The CDR3 runs 14 residues. Germline CDR1 is SGHNT and CDR2 is YYREEE (reference sequence). Trimming removed 3 bases from V and 0 bases from J, with 4 bases in between. As DNA, the CDR3 is TGTGCCAGCAGCTACCTCTCTGGGGCCAACGTCCTGACTTTC. Its translation is CASSYLSGANVLTF.

The chain combines TRBV7-6 with TRBJ2-1; 11 nucleotides line up with TRBD2. CDR1 and CDR2 (germline): SGHVS, FNYEAQ. The CDR3 covers 16 residues. V trimming: 1 base; J trimming: 7 bases; junction bases outside the gene matches: 6. CDR3 sequence reads: CASSLEIAGGPNEQFF. The CDR3 region has the DNA TGTGCCAGCAGCTTAGAAATAGCGGGAGGGCCTAATGAGCAGTTCTTC.